This T cell receptor beta chain was sequenced in a study of blood T cell repertoires in COVID-19. Study as a whole: COVID-19 samples from acute and convalescent phases originated in the United States, Italy and Spain. Sources were T cells, B-cell-depleted T cells, or PBMCs; the material itself was cDNA or gDNA.

Under the authors' procedure: Estimates of nucleated cell counts were drawn from the amplification of reference gene primers. Here immunoSEQ multiplex PCR was the method, and the copy in TCRdb shows in-frame clones only, minus some. That table supplies the V and J calls and clone size; D and trimming were determined from the DNA. The profile shows more than 200,000 clones, around 80% of them singletons. Deletions cut 0 bases from V and 2 bases from J, with 8 bases between. CDR3 size: 14 residues. Germline V gene lookup returns CDR1 WNHNN and CDR2 SYGVQD (reference sequence). J is TRBJ2-7 and V is TRBV10-1; D is uncertain. The sequencing input was peripheral blood. The receptor was derived from a woman in her fifties or sixties with acute or convalescent COVID-19. CDR3 bases: TGCGCCAGCAGTGAGTCCGAGTTTCCCTACGAGCAGTACTTC. Translating gives CASSESEFPYEQYF.